This TCR beta chain was sequenced during a study of Graves' ophthalmopathy and Graves' hyperthyroidism. Study overall: Absence of ophthalmopathy within 18 months of follow-up defined stable hyperthyroidism. General study points: Blood was where most expanded thyroid clonotypes above 0.001 frequency also turned up.

Researchers took RNA transcripts and amplified TCR beta CDR3 regions from them. The library came from an HTBI-primed first-round RT-PCR and a second-round multiplex PCR. TCRdb reprocessed the multiplex PCR reads with MiXCR, giving one entry per CDR3 protein. This sample yields approximately 540,000 distinct CDR3 sequences, of which about 35% are seen a single time; about 4.2% belongs to the top ten. A remark on this clonotype: Its target is not known.

This CDR3 is built from 15 residues. The germline gives CDR1 SGHNT, CDR2 YYREEE (reference sequence). The J segment lost 5 bases and the V segment lost 4 bases, leaving 8 bases of the junction unmatched. The genes are TRBV5-4 and TRBJ2-7, with TRBD2 matching over 11 bases. The sample taken for sequencing was peripheral blood or thyroid tissue (not recorded which). The receptor's source is an adult man with Graves' hyperthyroidism. The chain's CDR3 is CASSGKTSGVHEQYF. In DNA, the CDR3 is TGTGCCAGCAGCGGGAAGACTAGCGGGGTTCACGAGCAGTACTTC.